This T cell receptor beta chain was recovered during a study of cytomegalovirus exposure and HLA in healthy donors. Whole-study context: Per a later analysis, the roughly 690 first-cohort and over 90 validation repertoires shared one platform. Findings and caveats of the study: The tendency of first-cohort TCR clusters to co-occur in the 130 or so validation repertoires was identified by a subsequent analysis.

Clones were read by immunoSEQ multiplex PCR, and TCRdb kept only the in-frame ones, dropping some. The table has about 240,000 clones, around 86% seen once. Concerning this clone: What it binds is unknown.

Germline loops: CDR1 GTSNPN, CDR2 SVGIG (reference sequence). Trimming cost V 8 bases and J 1 base, with 11 bases left between them. The CDR3 is 12 residues long. The TCR comes from a woman in her thirties in good health and CMV-seropositive. Sequencing was carried out using PBMCs. V is TRBV30 and J is TRBJ1-1; D remains unclear. The CDR3 here is CAEAGQNTEAFF. The CDR3 region has the DNA TGTGCCGAAGCGGGCCAGAACACTGAAGCTTTCTTT.